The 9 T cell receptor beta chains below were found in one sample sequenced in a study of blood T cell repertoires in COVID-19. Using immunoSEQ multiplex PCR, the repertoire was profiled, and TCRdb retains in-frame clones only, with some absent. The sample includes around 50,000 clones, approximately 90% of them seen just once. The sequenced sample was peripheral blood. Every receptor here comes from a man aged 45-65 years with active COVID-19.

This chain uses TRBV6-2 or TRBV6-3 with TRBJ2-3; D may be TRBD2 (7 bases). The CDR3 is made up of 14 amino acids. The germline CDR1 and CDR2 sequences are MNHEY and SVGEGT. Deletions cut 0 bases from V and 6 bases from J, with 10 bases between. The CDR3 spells CASSYSAGADTQYF. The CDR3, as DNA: TGTGCCAGCAGTTACTCGGCGGGGGCGGATACGCAGTATTTT.

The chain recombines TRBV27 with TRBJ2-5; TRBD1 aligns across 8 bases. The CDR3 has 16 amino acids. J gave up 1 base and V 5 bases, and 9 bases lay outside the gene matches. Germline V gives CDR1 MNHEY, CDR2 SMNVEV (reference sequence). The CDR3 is CASSRWTGTTQETQYF. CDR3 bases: TGTGCCAGCAGTCGATGGACAGGGACAACCCAAGAGACCCAGTACTTC.

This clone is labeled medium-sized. The CDR3 nucleotides are TGCGCCAGCAGCCAAGATCAATGGAGCGGGGTTAACACCGGGGAGCTGTTTTTT. It codes for CASSQDQWSGVNTGELFF. The rearrangement joins TRBV4-3 to TRBJ2-2; 7 nucleotides align to TRBD2. The J segment lost 2 bases and the V segment lost 0 bases, leaving 9 bases of the junction unmatched. Germline CDR1 reads LGHNA; CDR2 reads YSLEER. This CDR3 has 18 residues.

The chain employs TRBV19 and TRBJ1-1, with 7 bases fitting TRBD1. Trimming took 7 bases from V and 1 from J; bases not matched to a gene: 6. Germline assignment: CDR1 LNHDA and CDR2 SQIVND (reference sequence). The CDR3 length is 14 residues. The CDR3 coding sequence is TGTGCCAGTAACCCCAGGGGGAGGAACACTGAAGCTTTCTTT. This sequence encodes CASNPRGRNTEAFF.

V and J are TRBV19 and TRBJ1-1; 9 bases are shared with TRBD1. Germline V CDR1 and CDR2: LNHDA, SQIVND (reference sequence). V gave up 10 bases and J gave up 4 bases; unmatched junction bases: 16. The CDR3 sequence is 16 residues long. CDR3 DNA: TGTGCCACCGCGGACAGGGGTTCTAGAAAGGGCACTGAAGCTTTCTTT. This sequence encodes CATADRGSRKGTEAFF.

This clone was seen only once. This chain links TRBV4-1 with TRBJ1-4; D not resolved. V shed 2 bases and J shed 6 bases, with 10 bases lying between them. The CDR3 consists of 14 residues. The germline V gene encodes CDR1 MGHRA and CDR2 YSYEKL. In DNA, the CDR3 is TGCGCCAGCAGCCAATTTAACGGTTATGAAAAACTGTTTTTT. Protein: CASSQFNGYEKLFF.

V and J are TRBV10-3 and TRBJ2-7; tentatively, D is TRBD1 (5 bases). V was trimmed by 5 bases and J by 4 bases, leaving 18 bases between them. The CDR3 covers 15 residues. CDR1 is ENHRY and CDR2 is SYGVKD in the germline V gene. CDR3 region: CAISLRGLPEYEQYF. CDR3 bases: TGTGCCATCAGTCTTAGGGGCCTGCCGGAATACGAGCAGTACTTC.

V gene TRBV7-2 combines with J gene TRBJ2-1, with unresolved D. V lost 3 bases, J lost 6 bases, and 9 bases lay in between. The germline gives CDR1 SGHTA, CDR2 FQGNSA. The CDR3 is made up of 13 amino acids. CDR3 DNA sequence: TGTGCCAGCAGCTTTAAGGCGGTCAATGAGCAGTTCTTC. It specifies CASSFKAVNEQFF.

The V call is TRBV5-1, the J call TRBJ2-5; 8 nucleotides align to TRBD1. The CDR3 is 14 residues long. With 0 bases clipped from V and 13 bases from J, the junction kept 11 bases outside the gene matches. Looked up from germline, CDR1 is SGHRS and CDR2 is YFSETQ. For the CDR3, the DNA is TGCGCCAGCAGCTTGGCCGAGACGCAGGGGGCCTCGTACTTC. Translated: CASSLAETQGASYF.